This T cell receptor (beta chain) originates from a study of blood T cell repertoires in COVID-19. Across the study: Whether acute or convalescent, the COVID-19 samples came from the United States, Italy and Spain. PBMCs, B-cell-depleted T cells, or T cells were the source of the cDNA or gDNA that made up the material.

Study processing details: Nucleated cell counts were estimated from reference gene primer amplification. Only in-frame clones appear in the TCRdb table, and some are missing; sequencing was by immunoSEQ multiplex PCR. D and trimming come from the DNA, and the V and J calls and clone size come from that table. The profile shows around 53,000 clones, approximately 80% of them singletons. V was clipped by 2 bases and J by 0 bases, with 9 bases between them. The CDR3 contains 14 residues. The germline V gene has CDR1 SGHRS and CDR2 YFSETQ. The specimen was peripheral blood. The chain uses TRBV5-1 and TRBJ2-7; D is unclear. The receptor was isolated from a man in his sixties or seventies with active or convalescent COVID-19. DNA of the CDR3: TGCGCCAGCAGCTTCCAGGCGAGCTCCTACGAGCAGTACTTC. As protein: CASSFQASSYEQYF.